Below are 6 T cell receptor beta chains sequenced from a single sample in a study of blood T cell repertoires in COVID-19. Profiling relied on immunoSEQ multiplex PCR, and the TCRdb table lists in-frame clones only, not all of them. The sample carries about 190,000 clones, approximately 84% recorded once. The material sequenced was PBMCs or T cells enriched from blood (not recorded which). These receptors all come from a woman aged 25 to 39 who had recovered from COVID-19.

The genes are TRBV5-1 and TRBJ2-3; a weak D match, TRBD2 (6 bases). Germline assignment: CDR1 SGHRS and CDR2 YFSETQ. Deletions cut 2 bases from V and 5 bases from J, with 15 bases between. The length of the CDR3 is 15 residues. The CDR3 DNA is TGCGCCAGCAGCTTCCACTGGGGGGTCGAAGATACGCAGTATTTT. Translation: CASSFHWGVEDTQYF.

The rearrangement joins TRBV15 to TRBJ1-4, with a tentative D call TRBD1 (6 bases). This CDR3 comprises 19 residues. Germline V lookup: CDR1 LNHNV, CDR2 YYDKDF (reference sequence). Deletions cut 0 bases from V and 0 bases from J, with 17 bases between. CDR3 protein: CATSRDFGGPTSTNEKLFF. For the CDR3, the DNA is TGTGCCACCAGCAGAGATTTCGGGGGGCCCACCTCAACTAATGAAAAACTGTTTTTT.

The chain couples TRBV11-3 to TRBJ2-1, with 14 bases identical to TRBD2. Germline values: CDR1 SGHNT, CDR2 YENEEA. The junction had 3 bases not matched to a gene; V was cut back by 5 bases and J by 3 bases. CDR3 size: 16 residues. CDR3 in amino acids: CASSRGTSGGYNEQFF. Here the CDR3 DNA reads TGTGCCAGCAGCCGAGGGACTAGCGGGGGCTACAATGAGCAGTTCTTC. Drawing the rest from reference TRBV11-3 and TRBJ2-1, the complete variable domain is EAGVVQSPRYKIIEKKQPVAFWCNPISGHNTLYWYLQNLGQGPELLIRYENEEAVDDSQLPKDRFSAERLKGVDSTLKIQPAELGDSAVYLCASSRGTSGGYNEQFFGPGTRLTVL.

The rearrangement joins TRBV5-1 to TRBJ2-1, with D possibly TRBD2 on 6 matching bases. CDR1 and CDR2 from the germline V gene are SGHRS and YFSETQ. The V and J ends lost 0 bases and 7 bases respectively, with 20 bases between them. This CDR3 region has 17 residues. CDR3 in amino acids: CASSLAPSARGGNEQFF. DNA for the CDR3: TGCGCCAGCAGCTTGGCCCCTAGCGCCAGAGGTGGGAATGAGCAGTTCTTC.

The CDR3 loop reads CASSLLQFYGYTF. CDR3 nucleotides: TGTGCCAGCAGCTTACTACAGTTCTATGGCTACACCTTC. The rearrangement links TRBV7-9 to TRBJ1-2; D not certain. Between the trimmed V and J ends, which lost 2 bases and 4 bases, there was a span of 8 bases. This CDR3 is built from 13 residues. Germline V gene data show CDR1 as SEHNR and CDR2 as FQNEAQ (reference sequence).

The genes are TRBV3-1 (or the pseudogene TRBV3-2) and TRBJ1-5; 7 bases are a match to TRBD1. The germline CDR1 and CDR2 sequences are LGHDT and YNNKEL (reference sequence). The ends lost 2 bases at V and 5 bases at J; junction bases unmatched: 9. This CDR3 region has 16 residues. CDR3 protein: CASSQRGPRGDQPQHF. In nucleotides, the CDR3 is TGTGCCAGCAGCCAAAGGGGGCCCAGGGGCGATCAGCCCCAGCATTTT.